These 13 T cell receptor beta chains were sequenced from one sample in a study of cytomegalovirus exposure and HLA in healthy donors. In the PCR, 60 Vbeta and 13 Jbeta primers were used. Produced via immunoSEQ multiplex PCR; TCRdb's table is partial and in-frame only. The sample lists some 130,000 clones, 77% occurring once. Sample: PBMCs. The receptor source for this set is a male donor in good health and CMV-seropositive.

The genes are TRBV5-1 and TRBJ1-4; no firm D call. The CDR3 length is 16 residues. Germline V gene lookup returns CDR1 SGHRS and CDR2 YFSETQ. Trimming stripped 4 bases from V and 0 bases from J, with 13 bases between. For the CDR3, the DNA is TGCGCCAGCAGCAGGAACGCAGGCGCAACTAATGAAAAACTGTTTTTT. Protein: CASSRNAGATNEKLFF.

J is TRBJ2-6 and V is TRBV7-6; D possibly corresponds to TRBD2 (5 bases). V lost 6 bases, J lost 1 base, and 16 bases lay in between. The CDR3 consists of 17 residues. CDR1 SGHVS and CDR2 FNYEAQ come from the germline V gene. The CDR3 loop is CASSPLGPGSGANVLTF. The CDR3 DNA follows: TGTGCCAGCAGTCCCCTCGGTCCGGGGTCTGGGGCCAACGTCCTGACTTTC. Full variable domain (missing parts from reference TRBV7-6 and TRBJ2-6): GAGVSQSPRYKVTKRGQDVALRCDPISGHVSLYWYRQALGQGPEFLTYFNYEAQQDKSGLPNDRFSAERPEGSISTLTIQRTEQRDSAMYRCASSPLGPGSGANVLTFGAGSRLTVL.

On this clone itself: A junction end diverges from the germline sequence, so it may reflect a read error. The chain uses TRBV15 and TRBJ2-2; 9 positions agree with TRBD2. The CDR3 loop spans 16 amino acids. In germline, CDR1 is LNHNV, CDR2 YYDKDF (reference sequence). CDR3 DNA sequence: TGTACCACCAGCAAAGGGACTAGCTCGAACACCGGGGAGCTGTTTTTT. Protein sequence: CTTSKGTSSNTGELFF.

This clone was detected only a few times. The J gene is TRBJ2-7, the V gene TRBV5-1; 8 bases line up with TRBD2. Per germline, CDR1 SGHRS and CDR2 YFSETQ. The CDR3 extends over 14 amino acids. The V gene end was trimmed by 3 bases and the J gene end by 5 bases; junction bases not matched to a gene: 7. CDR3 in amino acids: CASSSGGASDEQYF. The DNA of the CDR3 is TGCGCCAGCAGCTCCGGGGGGGCGAGTGACGAGCAGTACTTC.

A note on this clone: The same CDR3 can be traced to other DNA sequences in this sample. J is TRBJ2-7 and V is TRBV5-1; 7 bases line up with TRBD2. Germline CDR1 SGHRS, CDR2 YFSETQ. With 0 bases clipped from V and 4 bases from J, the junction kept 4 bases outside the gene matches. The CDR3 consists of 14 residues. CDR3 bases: TGCGCCAGCAGCTTGGGGACGGGGGGTTACGAGCAGTACTTC. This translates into CASSLGTGGYEQYF.

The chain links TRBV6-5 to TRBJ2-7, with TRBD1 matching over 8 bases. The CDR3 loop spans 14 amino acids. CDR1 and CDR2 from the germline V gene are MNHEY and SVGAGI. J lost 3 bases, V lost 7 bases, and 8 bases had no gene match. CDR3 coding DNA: TGTGCCAGCAACCAATTGGACAGGGTCTACGAGCAGTACTTC. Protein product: CASNQLDRVYEQYF.

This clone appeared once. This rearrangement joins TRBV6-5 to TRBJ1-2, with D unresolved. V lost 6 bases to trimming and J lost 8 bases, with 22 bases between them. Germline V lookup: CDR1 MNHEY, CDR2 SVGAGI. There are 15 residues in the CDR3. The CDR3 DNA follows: TGTGCCAGCAGCCAACCACTACCTTCTCTCGGGGGCTACACCTTC. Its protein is CASSQPLPSLGGYTF.

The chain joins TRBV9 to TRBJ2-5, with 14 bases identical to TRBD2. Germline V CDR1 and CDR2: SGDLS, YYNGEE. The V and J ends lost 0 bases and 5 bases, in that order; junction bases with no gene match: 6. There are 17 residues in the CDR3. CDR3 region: CASSVDGLAGGGETQYF. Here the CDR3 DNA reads TGTGCCAGCAGCGTAGATGGACTAGCGGGAGGAGGGGAGACCCAGTACTTC.

The CDR3 protein is CASSPPSRGPSTDTQYF. Written as DNA, the CDR3 is TGTGCCAGCAGCCCCCCCTCCAGGGGGCCGAGCACAGATACGCAGTATTTT. The V call is TRBV7-9, the J call TRBJ2-3, with 8 bases lining up with TRBD1. V was pared by 5 bases and J by 0 bases, with 10 bases of the junction left unmatched. The CDR3 sequence is 17 residues long. The germline V gene has CDR1 SEHNR and CDR2 FQNEAQ (reference sequence).

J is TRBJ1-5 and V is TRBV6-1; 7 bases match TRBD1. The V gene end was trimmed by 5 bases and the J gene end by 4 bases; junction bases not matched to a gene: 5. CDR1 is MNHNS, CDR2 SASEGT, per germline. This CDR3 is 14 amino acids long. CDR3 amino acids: CASSPRGPNQPQHF. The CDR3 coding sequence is TGTGCCAGCAGTCCTAGGGGGCCGAATCAGCCCCAGCATTTT.

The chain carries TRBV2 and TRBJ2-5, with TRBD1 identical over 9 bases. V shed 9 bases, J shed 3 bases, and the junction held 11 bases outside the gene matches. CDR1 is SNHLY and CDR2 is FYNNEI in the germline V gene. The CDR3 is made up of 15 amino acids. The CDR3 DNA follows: TGTGCCAGTCGCCGGACAGGGGTTGGGAAAGAGACCCAGTACTTC. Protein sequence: CASRRTGVGKETQYF.

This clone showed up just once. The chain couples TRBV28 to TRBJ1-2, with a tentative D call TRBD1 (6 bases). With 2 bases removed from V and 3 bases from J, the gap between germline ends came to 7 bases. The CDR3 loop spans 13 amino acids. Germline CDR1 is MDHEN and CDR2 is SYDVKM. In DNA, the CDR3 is TGTGCCAGCAGTTTAGGACAGCACTATGGCTACACCTTC. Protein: CASSLGQHYGYTF.

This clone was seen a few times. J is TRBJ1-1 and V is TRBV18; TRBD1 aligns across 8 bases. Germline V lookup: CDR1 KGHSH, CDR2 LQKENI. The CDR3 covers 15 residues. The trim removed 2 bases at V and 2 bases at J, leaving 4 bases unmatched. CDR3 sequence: CASSPGQGRNTEAFF. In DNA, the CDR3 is TGTGCCAGCTCACCAGGACAGGGAAGAAACACTGAAGCTTTCTTT. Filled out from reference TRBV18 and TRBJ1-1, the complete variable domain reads NAGVMQNPRHLVRRRGQEARLRCSPMKGHSHVYWYRQLPEEGLKFMVYLQKENIIDESGMPKERFSAEFPKEGPSILRIQQVVRGDSAAYFCASSPGQGRNTEAFFGQGTRLTVV.